This is a list of T cell receptor beta chains from one sample in a study of T cell changes during pregnancy in multiple sclerosis. Some clones are missing from TCRdb's copy, which holds only in-frame ones; the method was immunoSEQ multiplex PCR. The sample holds roughly 89,000 clones; about 94% are singletons and the top ten take 2.2%. Sequenced here: peripheral blood, sampled in the third trimester of pregnancy. These receptors were collected from a female donor with multiple sclerosis, enrolled in a pregnancy study. Each CDR3 is given with its conserved first and last residue.

V gene: TRBV28; J gene: TRBJ2-5; CDR3 protein: CASSTLAGIVETQYF
V gene: TRBV28; J gene: TRBJ2-7; CDR3 protein: CASSSRASGSYEQYF
V gene: TRBV2; J gene: TRBJ1-3; CDR3 protein: CASSEYVSGNTIYF
V gene: TRBV2; J gene: TRBJ2-1; CDR3 protein: CASRYDLIVDNEQFF
V gene: TRBV27; J gene: TRBJ1-3; CDR3 protein: CASSLMGPGSSGNTIYF
V gene: TRBV5-6; J gene: TRBJ2-5; CDR3 protein: CASSLDAGWETQYF
V gene: TRBV29-1; J gene: TRBJ2-5; CDR3 protein: CSVGTSGRRETQYF
V gene: TRBV6-1; J gene: TRBJ1-2; CDR3 protein: CASSVGTYGYTF
V gene: TRBV29-1; J gene: TRBJ2-1; CDR3 protein: CSVGRTEGTLYNEQFF
V gene: TRBV28; J gene: TRBJ2-3; CDR3 protein: CASSSPGPGSTDTQYF
V gene: TRBV5-4; J gene: TRBJ2-7; CDR3 protein: CASSPGTSGSKNEQYF
V gene: TRBV19; J gene: TRBJ2-2; CDR3 protein: CATEGGTGFSTGELFF
V gene: TRBV29-1; J gene: TRBJ1-2; CDR3 protein: CSVEKGGYGYTF
V gene: TRBV6-5; J gene: TRBJ2-1; CDR3 protein: CASSNRDWETNEQFF
V gene: TRBV9; J gene: TRBJ2-2; CDR3 protein: CASSHSGSGTPGELFF
V gene: TRBV28; J gene: TRBJ2-7; CDR3 protein: CASSLSGENYEQYF
V gene: TRBV2; J gene: TRBJ2-7; CDR3 protein: CASSSDQGIDEQYF
V gene: TRBV19; J gene: TRBJ1-5; CDR3 protein: CASSSLRDSSYSNQPQHF
V gene: TRBV2; J gene: TRBJ1-2; CDR3 protein: CASSVRPGEGYTF
V gene: TRBV6-6; J gene: TRBJ2-7; CDR3 protein: CASSWRDWPAYEQYF
V gene: TRBV2; J gene: TRBJ2-3; CDR3 protein: CASCRTGGSTDTQYF
V gene: TRBV2; J gene: TRBJ1-4; CDR3 protein: CASSEVGALNEKLFF
V gene: TRBV11-2; J gene: TRBJ2-1; CDR3 protein: CASSLEFGLAGGSRYNEQFF
V gene: TRBV7-2; J gene: TRBJ2-3; CDR3 protein: CASSLALSGRATQYF
V gene: TRBV5-6; J gene: TRBJ1-4; CDR3 protein: CASSLWTGRINEKLFF
V gene: TRBV11-2; J gene: TRBJ1-1; CDR3 protein: CASSLDPTGWTEAFF
V gene: TRBV2; J gene: TRBJ1-2; CDR3 protein: CASSVQTVSYGYTF
V gene: TRBV5-1; J gene: TRBJ1-2; CDR3 protein: CASSSRGQGNYGYTF
V gene: TRBV28; J gene: TRBJ1-4; CDR3 protein: CAVEGPAVNEKLFF
V gene: TRBV7-2; J gene: TRBJ2-7; CDR3 protein: CASSEKGQGLRVQYF
V gene: TRBV6-6; J gene: TRBJ2-5; CDR3 protein: CASSPKYRVDGTQYF
V gene: TRBV7-6; J gene: TRBJ2-3; CDR3 protein: CASSSNSGRVPTDTQYF
V gene: TRBV10-3; J gene: TRBJ1-5; CDR3 protein: CAISQTGDGNQPQHF
V gene: TRBV9; J gene: TRBJ1-4; CDR3 protein: CASSPRQGAGEKLFF
V gene: TRBV28; J gene: TRBJ1-5; CDR3 protein: CASSFGWGQTNQPQHF
V gene: TRBV30; J gene: TRBJ2-5; CDR3 protein: CAWIGEETQYF
V gene: TRBV6-1; J gene: TRBJ2-7; CDR3 protein: CASSRGTGGSYEQYF
V gene: TRBV5-5; J gene: TRBJ2-1; CDR3 protein: CASAHSTTYNEQFF
V gene: TRBV6-5; J gene: TRBJ2-5; CDR3 protein: CASSYGRRETQYF
V gene: TRBV29-1; J gene: TRBJ2-1; CDR3 protein: CSVEWDYSYNEQFF